Listed here are 31 T cell receptor beta chains from one sample, sequenced in a study of T cells in Graves' hyperthyroidism and ophthalmopathy. TCR beta CDR3 regions were amplified from RNA transcripts. Primed by the HTBI set, a first-round RT-PCR was run on the TCR CDR3. A single record per CDR3 protein comes from TCRdb applying MiXCR to the multiplex PCR reads. The repertoire holds more than 600,000 distinct CDR3 sequences, with 16% as singletons. Sequencing was done on a sample of blood. These receptors were collected from a young man with Graves' hyperthyroidism.

The chain is built from TRBV6-5 and TRBJ1-5; the match to TRBD1 covers 7 bases. V lost 4 bases and J lost 4; bases outside the gene matches: 4. The CDR3 covers 14 residues. Germline CDR1 is MNHEY and CDR2 is SVGAGI. The CDR3 loop reads CASSSLDRNQPQHF. CDR3 nucleotides: TGTGCCAGCAGTTCCCTGGACAGGAATCAGCCCCAGCATTTT.

This clonotype was detected ten times or more. This sequence joins TRBV27 and TRBJ1-1, with no clear D. The CDR3 is made up of 13 amino acids. CDR1 and CDR2 (germline): MNHEY, SMNVEV (reference sequence). V was pared by 2 bases and J by 11 bases, with 15 bases between. CDR3 nucleotides: TGTGCCAGCAGTTTAGGTCGTTCCGGGATCGCTTTCTTT. Translation gives CASSLGRSGIAFF.

This clonotype was detected ten times or more. This chain joins TRBV18 and TRBJ2-3; D is unclear. The V end was cut by 5 bases, the J end by 6 bases, with 15 bases between. Germline CDR1 KGHSH, CDR2 LQKENI. The CDR3 contains 14 residues. The CDR3 protein is CASSTDGGLDTQYF. CDR3 nucleotide sequence: TGTGCCAGCTCAACTGACGGTGGCTTGGATACGCAGTATTTT.

This clonotype occurred many times. V usage is TRBV3-1 and J usage is TRBJ1-2; 8 nucleotides match TRBD1. The germline CDR1 and CDR2 sequences are LGHDT and YNNKEL (reference sequence). The junction had 14 bases not matched to a gene; V was cut back by 2 bases and J by 3 bases. The CDR3 is made up of 18 amino acids. CDR3 in amino acids: CASSQSWTGRLSHYGYTF. In DNA form, the CDR3 reads TGTGCCAGCAGCCAAAGCTGGACAGGGAGGTTAAGTCACTATGGCTACACCTTC. Using reference TRBV3-1 and TRBJ1-2 for the parts outside the CDR3, the full variable domain is DTAVSQTPKYLVTQMGNDKSIKCEQNLGHDTMYWYKQDSKKFLKIMFSYNNKELIINETVPNRFSPKSPDKAHLNLHINSLELGDSAVYFCASSQSWTGRLSHYGYTFGSGTRLTVV.

J is TRBJ2-1 and V is TRBV7-9; 7 nucleotides match TRBD2. The germline V gene encodes CDR1 SEHNR and CDR2 FQNEAQ (reference sequence). The CDR3 sequence is 14 residues long. The junction had 6 bases not matched to a gene; V was cut back by 3 bases and J by 7 bases. The DNA for the CDR3 is TGTGCCAGCAGCTTGTCACTAGCGATAAATGAGCAGTTCTTC. The encoded protein is CASSLSLAINEQFF.

This clonotype was seen many times. The chain carries TRBV7-9 and TRBJ2-2; D gene uncertain. The germline V and J ends were trimmed by 10 bases and 6 bases, with 6 bases remaining between them. CDR1 is SEHNR and CDR2 is FQNEAQ in the germline V gene (reference sequence). This CDR3 comprises 10 residues. The CDR3 sequence is CAIHPGELFF. For the CDR3, the DNA is TGTGCCATCCACCCCGGGGAGCTGTTTTTT.

The rearrangement joins TRBV14 to TRBJ1-3; 10 positions agree with TRBD1. CDR1 is SGHDN and CDR2 is FVKESK in the germline V gene. The CDR3 length is 16 residues. V shed 4 bases, J shed 3 bases, and the junction held 6 bases outside the gene matches. CDR3 residues: CASSPTGTGVGNTIYF. The CDR3 bases are TGTGCCAGCAGCCCTACCGGGACAGGGGTTGGAAACACCATATATTTT.

This clonotype was seen many times. The J gene is TRBJ2-1, the V gene TRBV3-1; TRBD2 matches at 10 bases. Germline CDR1 reads LGHDT; CDR2 reads YNNKEL (reference sequence). Trimming at V came to 5 bases and at J to 11 bases, leaving 6 bases not matched to a gene. CDR3 length: 13 amino acids. CDR3 region: CASSSSSGSKQFF. CDR3 in DNA: TGTGCCAGCAGCTCATCTAGCGGGAGCAAGCAGTTCTTC.

CDR3 in amino acids: CAIRPRSGVTDTQYF. The DNA for the CDR3 is TGTGCCATCAGGCCCCGTAGCGGGGTCACAGATACGCAGTATTTT. This sequence joins TRBV10-3 and TRBJ2-3; 8 bases line up with TRBD2. With V trimmed by 6 bases and J by 2 bases, 7 bases remained unmatched. The CDR3 sequence is 15 residues long. The germline V gene has CDR1 ENHRY and CDR2 SYGVKD.

This clonotype occurred many times. This rearrangement joins TRBV27 to TRBJ2-7; 8 bases line up with TRBD1. The CDR3 spans 15 residues. CDR1 and CDR2 (germline): MNHEY, SMNVEV (reference sequence). Trimming removed 2 bases from V and 3 bases from J; junction bases left unmatched: 6. The CDR3 DNA follows: TGTGCCAGCAGTTTACCGGGACAGGTGAACTACGAGCAGTACTTC. The encoded protein is CASSLPGQVNYEQYF.

This clonotype was observed at least ten times. This chain joins TRBV25-1 and TRBJ2-7; 9 nucleotides align to TRBD1. Germline V CDR1 and CDR2: MGHDK, SYGVNS. The CDR3 totals 14 residues. V dropped 6 bases and J dropped 6; count of bases not matched to a gene: 9. The chain's CDR3 is CASRETGGGFEQYF. The CDR3 bases are TGTGCCAGCAGGGAGACAGGGGGTGGGTTCGAGCAGTACTTC.

This clonotype was recorded at least ten times. V usage is TRBV11-3 and J usage is TRBJ2-3, with D perhaps matching TRBD1 (5 bases). V was pared by 5 bases and J by 0 bases, with 12 bases between. This CDR3 comprises 15 residues. Germline V CDR1 and CDR2: SGHNT, YENEEA. The CDR3 DNA reads TGTGCCAGCAGCCTAGGGGTAACTAGCACAGATACGCAGTATTTT. It yields the protein CASSLGVTSTDTQYF.

In its sample, this clonotype was seen a few times. The V gene is TRBV28, the J gene TRBJ1-2; 11 bases fit TRBD1. The CDR3 totals 16 residues. J gave up 8 bases and V 5 bases, and 13 bases lay outside the gene matches. CDR1 is MDHEN and CDR2 is SYDVKM in the germline V gene. The CDR3 region is CASSLQWTGGSEGYTF. The CDR3, as DNA: TGTGCCAGCAGTCTCCAATGGACAGGGGGCTCGGAAGGCTACACCTTC.

This clonotype was seen more than once but under ten times. The V and J genes are TRBV25-1 and TRBJ2-1; D uncertain. This CDR3 region has 13 residues. Between the trimmed V and J ends, which lost 6 bases and 3 bases, there was a span of 9 bases. CDR1 and CDR2 (germline): MGHDK, SYGVNS. CDR3 sequence reads: CASSADNYNEQFF. The CDR3 coding sequence is TGTGCCAGCAGCGCCGACAACTACAATGAGCAGTTCTTC. The full variable domain, completed using reference TRBV25-1 and TRBJ2-1, is EADIYQTPRYLVIGTGKKITLECSQTMGHDKMYWYQQDPGMELHLIHYSYGVNSTEKGDLSSESTVSRIRTEHFPLTLESARPSHTSQYLCASSADNYNEQFFGPGTRLTVL.

This clonotype was counted ten times or more. V gene TRBV6-1 combines with J gene TRBJ2-7; no firm D call. This CDR3 contains 13 residues. Germline assignment: CDR1 MNHNS and CDR2 SASEGT. Trimming left V 4 bases short and J 2 bases short, with 9 bases between. This CDR3 is CASSVARTYEQYF. The CDR3 DNA is TGTGCCAGCAGTGTGGCGCGAACCTACGAGCAGTACTTC.

In this sample, this clonotype turned up many times. This sequence joins TRBV2 and TRBJ1-5; 7 nucleotides line up with TRBD1. J lost 1 base, V lost 9 bases, and 6 bases had no gene match. Germline loops: CDR1 SNHLY, CDR2 FYNNEI. The CDR3 consists of 14 residues. The CDR3 nucleotides are TGTGCCAGTAATGACAGGGTCAGCAATCAGCCCCAGCATTTT. Its translation is CASNDRVSNQPQHF.

This clonotype was recorded at least ten times. The chain couples TRBV7-9 to TRBJ2-3; 12 nucleotides align to TRBD2. CDR1 SEHNR and CDR2 FQNEAQ come from the germline V gene (reference sequence). V lost 5 bases to trimming and J lost 6 bases; unmatched junction nucleotides: 18. This CDR3 is built from 19 residues. The CDR3 bases are TGTGCCAGCAGCCCGCCGCTAGCGGGAGGGCCTCTCCGTGCGGATACGCAGTATTTT. Translating gives CASSPPLAGGPLRADTQYF.

About this clonotype: Compared with germline, one end of the junction differs, possibly owing to a read error. This chain links TRBV7-2 with TRBJ1-5; no reliable D call. The CDR3 runs to 15 residues. The germline gives CDR1 SGHTA, CDR2 FQGNSA. CDR3 protein: CASILAWGASQPQHF. In nucleotides, the CDR3 is TGTGCCAGCATCTTAGCGTGGGGAGCGAGCCAGCCCCAGCATTTT.

The gene calls are TRBV14 and TRBJ2-1, with 14 bases fitting TRBD2. CDR1 is SGHDN, CDR2 FVKESK, per germline. J lost 5 bases, V lost 4 bases, and 13 bases had no gene match. The CDR3 contains 19 residues. In DNA, the CDR3 is TGTGCCAGCAGCCCCACAGTTGGGACTAGCGGGAGTGTAGACAATGAGCAGTTCTTC. This codes for CASSPTVGTSGSVDNEQFF.

This clonotype was detected many times. The chain carries TRBV20-1 and TRBJ2-3, with 8 positions matching TRBD2. The ends lost 3 bases at V and 0 bases at J; junction bases unmatched: 5. The CDR3 is 15 amino acids. CDR1 is DFQATT, CDR2 SNEGSKA, per germline (reference sequence). The CDR3 here is CSASRASGSTDTQYF. The CDR3 nucleotides are TGCAGTGCTAGTCGGGCTAGCGGGAGCACAGATACGCAGTATTTT.

This clonotype was observed at least ten times. V usage is TRBV3-1 and J usage is TRBJ2-5, with D perhaps assigned TRBD1 or TRBD2 (5 bases each). V was shortened by 4 bases and J by 7 bases, with 13 bases between the two germline ends. The CDR3 is 13 residues long. Germline CDR1 reads LGHDT; CDR2 reads YNNKEL (reference sequence). The CDR3 DNA follows: TGTGCCAGCAGCCCTGGGGCTGCGGGGACCCAGTACTTC. Translating gives CASSPGAAGTQYF.

CDR3 nucleotide sequence: TGTGCCAGCAGTTTTGAGGTGACTGGAAACACCATATATTTT. Translated: CASSFEVTGNTIYF. The rearrangement links TRBV28 to TRBJ1-3; no clear D. There are 14 residues in the CDR3. The V gene's germline CDR1 is MDHEN and CDR2 SYDVKM. The V end lost 3 bases, the J end lost 2 bases, and 8 bases lay between the germline ends.

This clonotype has a count of ten or more. The gene calls are TRBV12-3 or TRBV12-4 and TRBJ2-1; 10 bases map to TRBD2. J was trimmed by 9 bases and V by 6 bases; bases with no gene match: 8. This CDR3 region has 14 residues. The CDR3 DNA sequence: TGTGCCAGCAGACTGAGCGGGAGGGCCACTGAGCAGTTCTTC. Translated: CASRLSGRATEQFF.

This clonotype appeared a few times. J is TRBJ2-7 and V is TRBV30, with TRBD2 identical over 9 bases. Germline V lookup: CDR1 GTSNPN, CDR2 SVGIG (reference sequence). V shed 2 bases and J 5 bases; nucleotides not matched to a gene: 4. CDR3 length: 13 amino acids. CDR3 in amino acids: CAWSRLAGNEQYF. CDR3 DNA sequence: TGTGCCTGGAGTAGGCTAGCGGGAAACGAGCAGTACTTC.

The table lists this clonotype with a few counts. V and J are TRBV28 and TRBJ1-2; possibly TRBD1 for D (5 bases). V lost 5 bases, J lost 6 bases, and 13 bases lay in between. From germline, CDR1 is MDHEN and CDR2 SYDVKM. This CDR3 region has 13 residues. CDR3 region: CASSLKGWDGYTF. CDR3 sequence (DNA): TGTGCCAGCAGTCTAAAGGGGTGGGATGGCTACACCTTC.

This clonotype occurred many times. This chain joins TRBV27 and TRBJ2-5, with TRBD1 as a possible D gene (5 bases). There are 15 residues in the CDR3. With 7 bases removed from V and 2 bases from J, the gap between germline ends came to 17 bases. Germline assignment: CDR1 MNHEY and CDR2 SMNVEV (reference sequence). Written as DNA, the CDR3 is TGTGCCAGCAACCCATCTACAGGTGGGCAAGAGACCCAGTACTTC. It is translated as CASNPSTGGQETQYF.

V is TRBV7-2 and J is TRBJ1-1; 10 nucleotides match TRBD1. The CDR3 is 15 amino acids. Germline V gives CDR1 SGHTA, CDR2 FQGNSA. J was trimmed by 3 bases and V by 4 bases; bases with no gene match: 5. The CDR3 loop reads CASSWGQGLYTEAFF. The DNA for the CDR3 is TGTGCCAGCAGCTGGGGACAGGGGTTATACACTGAAGCTTTCTTT.

The chain joins TRBV29-1 to TRBJ2-7; D is unresolved. Germline V gene data show CDR1 as SQVTM and CDR2 as ANQGSEA. Trimming took off 0 bases at V and 0 bases at J, with 6 bases between the two ends. This CDR3 spans 13 amino acids. In DNA, the CDR3 is TGCAGCGTTGAAGAAGGCGGCTCCTACGAGCAGTACTTC. Translation gives CSVEEGGSYEQYF.

The chain employs TRBV7-9 and TRBJ2-3; a possible D gene is TRBD1 (7 bases). Germline loops: CDR1 SEHNR, CDR2 FQNEAQ (reference sequence). V lost 5 bases and J 2 bases, leaving 14 bases between the germline ends. The CDR3 extends over 15 amino acids. The CDR3 loop is CASSTRQGLTDTQYF. The CDR3 nucleotides read TGTGCCAGCAGCACTCGACAGGGACTCACAGATACGCAGTATTTT.

The chain uses TRBV19 and TRBJ2-1; 8 bases map to TRBD2. CDR1 is LNHDA, CDR2 SQIVND, per germline (reference sequence). The V segment lost 5 bases and the J segment 1 base; nucleotides outside the gene matches: 13. This CDR3 is built from 18 residues. CDR3 region: CASSWYSGTRGSYNEQFF. The CDR3 DNA reads TGTGCCAGTAGTTGGTATTCGGGGACTAGAGGATCCTACAATGAGCAGTTCTTC.

The chain has TRBV28 and TRBJ2-7; maybe TRBD1 (6 bases). The CDR3 is 15 amino acids. The V gene's germline CDR1 is MDHEN and CDR2 SYDVKM. V was pared by 5 bases and J by 4 bases, with 18 bases between. CDR3 coding DNA: TGTGCCAGCAGTCCTCTACAGGGTTCGGTTTACGAGCAGTACTTC. It is translated as CASSPLQGSVYEQYF.